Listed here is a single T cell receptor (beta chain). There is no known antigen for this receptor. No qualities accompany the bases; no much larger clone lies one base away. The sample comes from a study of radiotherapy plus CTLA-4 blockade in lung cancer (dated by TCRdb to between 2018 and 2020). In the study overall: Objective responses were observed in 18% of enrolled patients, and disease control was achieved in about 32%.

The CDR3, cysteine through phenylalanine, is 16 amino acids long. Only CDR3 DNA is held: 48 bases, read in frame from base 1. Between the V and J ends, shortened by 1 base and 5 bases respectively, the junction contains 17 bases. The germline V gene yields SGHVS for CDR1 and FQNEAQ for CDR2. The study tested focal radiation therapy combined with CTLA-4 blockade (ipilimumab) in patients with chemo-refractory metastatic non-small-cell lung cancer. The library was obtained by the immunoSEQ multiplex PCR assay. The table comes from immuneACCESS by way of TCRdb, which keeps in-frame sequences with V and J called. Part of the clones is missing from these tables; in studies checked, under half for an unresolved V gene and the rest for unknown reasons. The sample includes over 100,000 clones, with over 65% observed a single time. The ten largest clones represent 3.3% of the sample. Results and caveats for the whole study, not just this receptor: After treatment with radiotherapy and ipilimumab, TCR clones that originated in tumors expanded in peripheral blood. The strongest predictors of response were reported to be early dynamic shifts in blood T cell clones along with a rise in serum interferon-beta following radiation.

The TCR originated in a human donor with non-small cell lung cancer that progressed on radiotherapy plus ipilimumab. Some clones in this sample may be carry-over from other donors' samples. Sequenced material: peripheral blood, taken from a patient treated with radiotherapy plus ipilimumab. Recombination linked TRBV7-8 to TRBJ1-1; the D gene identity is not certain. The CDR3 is CASSLVAQWVRTEAFF. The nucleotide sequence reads TGTGCCAGCAGCTTAGTGGCCCAGTGGGTGCGTACTGAAGCTTTCTTT.